This TCR beta chain appears in the sequencing data of a study of T cells in Graves' hyperthyroidism and ophthalmopathy. Study-level points and caveats: From stable hyperthyroidism, ophthalmopathy was set apart by a 13 V-J model.

After removal of 0 bases from V and 3 bases from J, the junction contained 8 bases not matched to a gene. The CDR3 covers 16 residues. Germline assignment: CDR1 MNHNS and CDR2 SASEGT. About this clonotype: What it binds is not known.

The investigators amplified TCR beta CDR3 regions from RNA transcripts. The HTBI set primed first-round TCR CDR3 RT-PCR. From the multiplex PCR reads, TCRdb called clonotypes with MiXCR, one entry per CDR3 protein. Altogether about 250,000 distinct CDR3 sequences are present, around 24% being singletons, with the ten largest covering around 32%. The TCR comes from a woman in her thirties or forties with Graves' ophthalmopathy. This rearrangement joins TRBV6-1 to TRBJ2-7, with 7 bases that match TRBD2. Sequenced material: blood. CDR3 sequence reads: CASSEARYLADYEQYF. The CDR3 region has the DNA TGTGCCAGCAGTGAAGCGCGTTATCTAGCGGACTACGAGCAGTACTTC.